The 8 T cell receptor beta chains in this list originate from one sample, sequenced in a study of cytomegalovirus exposure and HLA in healthy donors. PCR primers comprised 60 Vbeta and 13 Jbeta primers. Sequencing used immunoSEQ multiplex PCR; TCRdb keeps in-frame clones, though not all of them. Of almost 200,000 clones detected, almost 85% appear once; the ten largest clones hold about 2.2%. Sample: PBMCs. These receptors came from a woman in her forties or fifties in good health and CMV-seronegative.

The J gene is TRBJ1-1, the V gene TRBV4-1, with D tentatively TRBD1 (6 bases). V was cut by 2 bases and J by 1 base, with 8 bases left in between. The CDR3 totals 14 residues. CDR1 and CDR2 (germline): MGHRA, YSYEKL. This CDR3 is CASSQRGANTEAFF. CDR3 nucleotide sequence: TGCGCCAGCAGCCAACGGGGGGCGAACACTGAAGCTTTCTTT.

V usage is TRBV7-2 and J usage is TRBJ1-2; a possible D gene is TRBD1 (6 bases). The V end lost 5 bases, the J end lost 5 bases, and 21 bases lay between the germline ends. CDR1 and CDR2 (germline): SGHTA, FQGNSA. CDR3 length: 16 amino acids. The CDR3 bases are TGTGCCAGCAGCCAGAACAGGGCGTTAAGCTTTTATGGCTACACCTTC. The encoded protein is CASSQNRALSFYGYTF.

This clone was seen a few times. The J gene is TRBJ1-2, the V gene TRBV19; no firm D call. V was trimmed by 5 bases and J by 7 bases, leaving 17 bases between them. Per germline, CDR1 LNHDA and CDR2 SQIVND (reference sequence). The CDR3 runs 14 residues. CDR3 coding DNA: TGTGCCAGTAGTCTACAGCGAGGGTTTAGTGGCTACACCTTC. Amino acids: CASSLQRGFSGYTF.

The genes are TRBV5-5 and TRBJ2-1; 8 nucleotides agree with TRBD2. V was clipped by 7 bases and J by 10 bases; unmatched bases: 10. This CDR3 is built from 13 residues. Looked up from germline, CDR1 is SGHKS and CDR2 is YYEKEE (reference sequence). The CDR3 DNA reads TGTGCCAGCGGCCTGGGACTAGTCGCAGAGCAGTTCTTC. As protein: CASGLGLVAEQFF.

The gene calls are TRBV19 and TRBJ2-3; 8 bases are a match to TRBD2. There are 16 residues in the CDR3. Germline CDR1 reads LNHDA; CDR2 reads SQIVND (reference sequence). The junction had 11 bases not matched to a gene; V was cut back by 7 bases and J by 2 bases. The chain's CDR3 is CASTDRAGGFTDTQYF. The CDR3 DNA reads as TGTGCCAGTACCGATCGGGCGGGGGGATTCACAGATACGCAGTATTTT. The full variable domain, rest sourced from reference TRBV19 and TRBJ2-3, is DGGITQSPKYLFRKEGQNVTLSCEQNLNHDAMYWYRQDPGQGLRLIYYSQIVNDFQKGDIAEGYSVSREKKESFPLTVTSAQKNPTAFYLCASTDRAGGFTDTQYFGPGTRLTVL.

The chain links TRBV5-1 to TRBJ2-5, with no clear D. The tail of the sequence fits TRBJ2-7 better, so the J call may be wrong. CDR1 is SGHRS, CDR2 YFSETQ, per germline. The CDR3 runs to 15 residues. For the CDR3, the DNA is TGCGCCAGCAGCTTGGGAACAGTGATTTCCTACGAGCAGTACTTC. Translated: CASSLGTVISYEQYF.

This chain links TRBV4-3 with TRBJ2-3; 8 bases line up with TRBD2. The CDR3 has 16 residues. The junction had 10 bases not matched to a gene; V was cut back by 0 bases and J by 8 bases. The germline CDR1 and CDR2 sequences are LGHNA and YSLEER. CDR3: CASSQEMRGAGGTQYF. Written as DNA, the CDR3 is TGCGCCAGCAGCCAAGAAATGCGGGGGGCAGGAGGTACGCAGTATTTT.

The CDR3 spells CASSYQGANTEAFF. CDR3 DNA sequence: TGTGCCAGCAGTTACCAGGGGGCAAACACTGAAGCTTTCTTT. The V and J genes are TRBV6-6 and TRBJ1-1, with 8 positions matching TRBD1. Per the germline V gene, CDR1 is MNHNY and CDR2 is SVGAGI (reference sequence). CDR3 size: 14 residues. The ends lost 2 bases at V and 2 bases at J; junction bases unmatched: 1.